Following are 23 T cell receptor beta chains from one sample sequenced in a study of blood T cells in healthy people across ages (dated by TCRdb to 2013 to 2016). The library came from 5' RACE. The run used an Illumina HiSeq 2500. A second PCR of about 7 to 12 cycles was performed with a sample-barcoded 5' primer and a J-beta primer mix. The public reads were run again by TCRdb, first through fastp at Q25 and then through MiXCR, and only productive beta chains were kept. A single entry per CDR3 protein holds the most common genes and DNA from its merged rows. The sample table records approximately 1.5 million distinct CDR3 sequences; less than 45% of these occur just once. The ten largest clones capture approximately 4% of the sample. Sequencing used blood. The receptors stem from a woman between 18 and 30 years old in good health.

The chain couples TRBV7-9 to TRBJ2-7; possibly TRBD1 or TRBD2 for D (5 bases each). Germline V gene sequence: CDR1 SEHNR, CDR2 FQNEAQ (reference sequence). Trimming removed 1 base from V and 0 bases from J, with 10 bases in between. The CDR3 runs to 15 residues. CDR3 nucleotides: TGTGCCAGCAGCTTAGGTGGGGGTCACTCCTACGAGCAGTACTTC. Translation: CASSLGGGHSYEQYF.

The sample holds a few counts of this clonotype. The gene calls are TRBV6-2 or TRBV6-3 and TRBJ1-5; the D is unclear. V was shortened by 2 bases and J by 0 bases, with 8 bases between the two germline ends. The germline V gene has CDR1 MNHEY and CDR2 SVGEGT. The CDR3 contains 15 residues. This chain's CDR3 is CASSYKPYSNQPQHF. CDR3 bases: TGTGCCAGCAGTTACAAACCCTATAGCAATCAGCCCCAGCATTTT.

The V call is TRBV6-2 or TRBV6-3, the J call TRBJ1-1, with no clear D. The V and J ends lost 7 bases and 4 bases respectively, with 13 bases between them. The CDR3 is 13 amino acids. Germline CDR1 reads MNHEY; CDR2 reads SVGEGT. CDR3 region: CASTLSRVTEAFF. CDR3 sequence (DNA): TGTGCCAGCACCCTGAGTAGGGTCACTGAAGCTTTCTTT.

The rearrangement links TRBV6-2 or TRBV6-3 to TRBJ2-1; D gene uncertain. The V end was cut by 2 bases, the J end by 3 bases, with 17 bases between. Germline CDR1 is MNHEY and CDR2 is SVGEGT. This CDR3 contains 17 residues. CDR3 loop: CASSYGGQPGGYNEQFF. The CDR3 DNA sequence: TGTGCCAGCAGTTACGGCGGCCAACCTGGCGGCTACAATGAGCAGTTCTTC.

This clonotype was counted only a few times. The chain links TRBV7-2 to TRBJ2-7; D unclear. The CDR3 contains 15 residues. CDR1 and CDR2 (germline): SGHTA, FQGNSA. V was trimmed by 1 base and J by 4 bases, leaving 14 bases between them. CDR3 region: CASSLGASASYEQYF. The CDR3 DNA reads as TGTGCCAGCAGCTTAGGGGCGTCAGCCTCTTACGAGCAGTACTTC.

Remarks on this clonotype: A much bigger clone sits one base away, suggesting this may be a read error. The chain couples TRBV29-1 to TRBJ2-1; 14 nucleotides match TRBD2. Germline V CDR1 and CDR2: SQVTM, ANQGSEA. The CDR3 spans 17 residues. J lost 3 bases, V lost 4 bases, and 8 bases had no gene match. CDR3 residues: CSVGGLAGAPYYNEQFF. As DNA, the CDR3 is TGCAGCGTTGGGGGACTAGCGGGAGCCCCGTACTACAATGAGCAGTTCTTC.

A single count supports this clonotype. J is TRBJ1-2 and V is TRBV11-2; 8 nucleotides match TRBD1. Per germline, CDR1 SGHAT and CDR2 FQNNGV. J gave up 7 bases and V 5 bases, and 6 bases lay outside the gene matches. CDR3 length: 13 amino acids. The CDR3 is CASSVDRVIGYTF. In DNA, the CDR3 is TGTGCCAGCAGCGTGGACAGGGTGATTGGCTACACCTTC.

DNA for the CDR3: TGTGCCAGTCAGACTAGCGGGAGGGCACATGAGCAGTTCTTC. Translated: CASQTSGRAHEQFF. The rearrangement uses TRBV12-3 or TRBV12-4 and TRBJ2-1; 14 bases map to TRBD2. The CDR3 loop spans 14 amino acids. The ends lost 9 bases at V and 8 bases at J; junction bases unmatched: 6.

Details on this clonotype: A read error may be the cause here, since a much bigger clone is one base away. V gene TRBV29-1 combines with J gene TRBJ2-7; tentative D call: TRBD1 (6 bases). Trimming took off 4 bases at V and 7 bases at J, with 17 bases between the two ends. CDR1 and CDR2 from the germline V gene are SQVTM and ANQGSEA. The CDR3 totals 13 residues. In DNA form, the CDR3 reads TGCAGCGTTGTGTCGGGACACTTCAATGAGCAGTACTTC. Translating it yields CSVVSGHFNEQYF.

This clonotype came up a few times. The V gene is TRBV28, the J gene TRBJ2-7, with TRBD2 matching over 7 bases. V was clipped by 5 bases and J by 6 bases; unmatched bases: 7. Germline V lookup: CDR1 MDHEN, CDR2 SYDVKM. CDR3 length: 13 amino acids. This chain's CDR3 is CASSTREGIEQYF. The CDR3 DNA sequence: TGTGCCAGCAGTACCAGGGAGGGGATCGAGCAGTACTTC.

Ten or more counts support this clonotype. J is TRBJ2-3 and V is TRBV2, with TRBD2 matching 9 bases. Per germline, CDR1 SNHLY and CDR2 FYNNEI. Unmatched junction bases numbered 4, after V lost 7 bases and J lost 2 bases. This CDR3 has 14 amino acids. The CDR3 reads CASTLAGYTDTQYF. CDR3 sequence (DNA): TGTGCCAGCACCCTAGCGGGGTACACAGATACGCAGTATTTT.

V usage is TRBV20-1 and J usage is TRBJ2-5, with 9 positions matching TRBD2. The V and J ends lost 0 bases and 10 bases, in that order; junction bases with no gene match: 9. The CDR3 covers 14 residues. CDR1 is DFQATT and CDR2 is SNEGSKA in the germline V gene (reference sequence). CDR3 coding DNA: TGCAGTGCTAGAGATCTCGGTAGCGGGAGCGGCCAGTACTTC. Translating it yields CSARDLGSGSGQYF.

V usage is TRBV5-1 and J usage is TRBJ2-5, with D possibly matching TRBD1 (5 bases). Trimming left V 5 bases short and J 5 bases short, with 13 bases between. Germline assignment: CDR1 SGHRS and CDR2 YFSETQ. The CDR3 is 13 residues long. The CDR3 DNA reads TGCGCCAGCAGGGACCAGGGCGTCGAGACCCAGTACTTC. It yields the protein CASRDQGVETQYF.

The rearrangement links TRBV20-1 to TRBJ2-7; D may be TRBD1 (6 bases). The CDR3 is made up of 16 amino acids. CDR1 and CDR2 (germline): DFQATT, SNEGSKA (reference sequence). V was shortened by 1 base and J by 0 bases, with 16 bases between the two germline ends. The CDR3 protein is CSARGTTGLSSYEQYF. CDR3 DNA sequence: TGCAGTGCTAGAGGTACCACAGGGTTGAGCTCCTACGAGCAGTACTTC.

The chain recombines TRBV4-1 with TRBJ2-3, with D possibly being TRBD1 (5 bases). The V and J ends lost 0 bases and 6 bases respectively, with 10 bases between them. Germline V gene data show CDR1 as MGHRA and CDR2 as YSYEKL. CDR3 size: 14 residues. In DNA, the CDR3 is TGCGCCAGCAGCCAAGAGTGGGGCTCCGATACGCAGTATTTT. Its translation is CASSQEWGSDTQYF.

The chain has TRBV20-1 and TRBJ1-5; D may be TRBD1 (6 bases). Germline CDR1 DFQATT, CDR2 SNEGSKA (reference sequence). This CDR3 contains 15 residues. V lost 0 bases to trimming and J lost 3 bases, with 12 bases between them. The CDR3 loop reads CSARDEDRPNQPQHF. CDR3 nucleotides: TGCAGTGCTAGAGATGAGGACAGACCCAATCAGCCCCAGCATTTT.

Only a few counts were recorded for this clonotype. This sequence joins TRBV7-9 and TRBJ2-3; the match to TRBD2 covers 10 bases. The V and J ends lost 5 bases and 3 bases, in that order; junction bases with no gene match: 11. Per the germline V gene, CDR1 is SEHNR and CDR2 is FQNEAQ (reference sequence). The CDR3 runs to 17 residues. CDR3 bases: TGTGCCAGCAGCCCTAGCTGGGCTAGCGGGAGTACAGATACGCAGTATTTT. It codes for CASSPSWASGSTDTQYF.

The V and J genes are TRBV25-1 and TRBJ1-1; D remains ambiguous. This CDR3 contains 15 residues. From germline, CDR1 is MGHDK and CDR2 SYGVNS. Trimming stripped 6 bases from V and 7 bases from J, with 21 bases between. The CDR3 protein is CASSDTRRGLSEAFF. Written as DNA, the CDR3 is TGTGCCAGCAGCGACACCCGCCGTGGATTGAGTGAAGCTTTCTTT.

This clonotype was observed a handful of times. CDR3 region: CSAMTANYGYTF. CDR3 coding DNA: TGCAGTGCTATGACGGCTAACTATGGCTACACCTTC. The chain is built from TRBV20-1 and TRBJ1-2; D ambiguous. Per the germline V gene, CDR1 is DFQATT and CDR2 is SNEGSKA (reference sequence). V was cut by 4 bases and J by 0 bases, with 6 bases left in between. The CDR3 is 12 residues long.

This chain connects TRBV27 to TRBJ2-1; TRBD2 matches 16 bases. After removal of 4 bases from V and 0 bases from J, the junction contained 6 bases not matched to a gene. The CDR3 spans 19 residues. CDR1 is MNHEY and CDR2 is SMNVEV in the germline V gene (reference sequence). Written as DNA, the CDR3 is TGTGCCAGCAGTTCACCGGGACTAGCGGGAGGGAGCTCCTACAATGAGCAGTTCTTC. It is translated as CASSSPGLAGGSSYNEQFF.

CDR3 sequence reads: CASSAIPSGGESDTQYF. The CDR3 nucleotides read TGTGCCAGCAGCGCAATCCCGTCGGGGGGGGAGTCAGATACGCAGTATTTT. The chain couples TRBV9 to TRBJ2-3, with 8 bases that match TRBD2. V lost 3 bases and J lost 4; bases outside the gene matches: 13. This CDR3 comprises 17 residues. The germline V gene has CDR1 SGDLS and CDR2 YYNGEE.

A word on this clonotype: One junction end does not reproduce the germline sequence, and a read error may be involved. The J gene is TRBJ2-1, the V gene TRBV6-2 or TRBV6-3, with D perhaps TRBD2 (6 bases). The CDR3 consists of 13 residues. The germline V gene encodes CDR1 MNHEY and CDR2 SVGEGT. CDR3 sequence: CASRQEGQNERFF. In DNA, the CDR3 is TGTGCCAGCCGCCAGGAGGGGCAAAATGAGCGGTTCTTC.

The chain links TRBV20-1 to TRBJ2-7; no clear D gene. The germline gives CDR1 DFQATT, CDR2 SNEGSKA (reference sequence). The CDR3 length is 13 residues. The V and J ends lost 4 bases and 3 bases respectively, with 13 bases between them. The CDR3 protein is CSAIIRNGYEQYF. The CDR3 DNA sequence: TGCAGTGCTATTATACGGAACGGCTACGAGCAGTACTTC.